A single TCR beta chain is shown here with its context. Its antigen is unidentified. This record belongs to a study of cytomegalovirus exposure and HLA in healthy donors. Clones were sequenced by immunoSEQ multiplex PCR, and TCRdb holds only the in-frame ones, with some missing. The sample lists around 60,000 clones, about 90% occurring once. Germline-derived CDR1 and CDR2 are SGHVS and FQNEAQ. The CDR3 runs to 17 residues. V lost 2 bases, J lost 2 bases, and 19 bases lay in between. Whole-study findings and limits: Specific recognition of CMV antigens was confirmed in vitro for three chains (all CMV-associated). The listing of 150 to 200 TCR beta chains classed them as cytomegalovirus-associated. Across donors, most TCRs were seen rarely, yet some public ones were widespread.

Sequenced sample: PBMCs. The receptor comes from a young woman in good health and CMV-seronegative. The rearrangement joins TRBV7-8 to TRBJ2-7; weak D call: TRBD2 (7 bases). The DNA of the CDR3 is TGTGCCAGCAGCTTATCCTCGGACAGCGGGATGGCCTACGAGCAGTACTTC. Residues: CASSLSSDSGMAYEQYF. Filled out from reference TRBV7-8 and TRBJ2-7, the complete variable domain reads GAGVSQSPRYKVAKRGQDVALRCDPISGHVSLFWYQQALGQGPEFLTYFQNEAQLDKSGLPSDRFFAERPEGSVSTLKIQRTQQEDSAVYLCASSLSSDSGMAYEQYFGPGTRLTVT.